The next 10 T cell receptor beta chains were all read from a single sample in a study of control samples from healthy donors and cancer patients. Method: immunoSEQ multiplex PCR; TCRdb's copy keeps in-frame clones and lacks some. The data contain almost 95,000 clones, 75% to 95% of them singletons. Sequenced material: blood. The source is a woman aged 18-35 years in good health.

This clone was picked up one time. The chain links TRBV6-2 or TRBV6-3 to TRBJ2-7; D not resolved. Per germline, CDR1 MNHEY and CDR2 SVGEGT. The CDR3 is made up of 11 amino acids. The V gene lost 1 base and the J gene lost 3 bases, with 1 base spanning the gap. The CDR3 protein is CASSYYYEQYF. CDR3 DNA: TGTGCCAGCAGTTACTACTACGAGCAGTACTTC.

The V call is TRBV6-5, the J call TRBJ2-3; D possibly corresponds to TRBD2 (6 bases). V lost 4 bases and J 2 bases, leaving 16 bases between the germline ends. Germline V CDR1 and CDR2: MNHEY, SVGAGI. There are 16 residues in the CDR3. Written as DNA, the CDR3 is TGTGCCAGCAGTTCCGACTCCGGGGGTGCCACAGATACGCAGTATTTT. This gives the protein CASSSDSGGATDTQYF.

The CDR3 coding sequence is TGTGCCAGCAGCCTAGCGGGACAGATATATGGCTACACCTTC. Translating it yields CASSLAGQIYGYTF. The V gene is TRBV7-3, the J gene TRBJ1-2, with TRBD1 matching over 7 bases. J gave up 5 bases and V 5 bases, and 8 bases lay outside the gene matches. CDR3 size: 14 residues. Germline loops: CDR1 SGHTA, CDR2 FQGTGA.

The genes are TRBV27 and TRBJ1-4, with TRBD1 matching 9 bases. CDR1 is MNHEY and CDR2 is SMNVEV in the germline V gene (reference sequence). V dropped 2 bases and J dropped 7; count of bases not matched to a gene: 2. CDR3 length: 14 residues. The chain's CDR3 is CASSLVDRGEKLFF. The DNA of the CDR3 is TGTGCCAGCAGTTTAGTGGACAGGGGTGAAAAACTGTTTTTT.

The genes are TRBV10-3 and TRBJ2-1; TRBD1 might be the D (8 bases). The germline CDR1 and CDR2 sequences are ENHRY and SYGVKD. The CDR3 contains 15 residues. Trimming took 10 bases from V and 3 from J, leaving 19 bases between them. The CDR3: CATRTGGGLYNEQFF. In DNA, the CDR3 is TGTGCCACCAGAACAGGGGGAGGGCTCTACAATGAGCAGTTCTTC.

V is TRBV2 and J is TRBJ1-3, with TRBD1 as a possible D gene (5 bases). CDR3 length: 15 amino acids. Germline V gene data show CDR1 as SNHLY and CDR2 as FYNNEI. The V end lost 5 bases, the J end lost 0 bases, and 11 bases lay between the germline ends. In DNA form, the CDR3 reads TGTGCCAGCAGTACGGGGCCGATCTCTGGAAACACCATATATTTT. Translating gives CASSTGPISGNTIYF. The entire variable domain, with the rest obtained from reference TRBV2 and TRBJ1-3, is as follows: EPEVTQTPSHQVTQMGQEVILRCVPISNHLYFYWYRQILGQKVEFLVSFYNNEISEKSEIFDDQFSVERPDGSNFTLKIRSTKLEDSAMYFCASSTGPISGNTIYFGEGSWLTVV.

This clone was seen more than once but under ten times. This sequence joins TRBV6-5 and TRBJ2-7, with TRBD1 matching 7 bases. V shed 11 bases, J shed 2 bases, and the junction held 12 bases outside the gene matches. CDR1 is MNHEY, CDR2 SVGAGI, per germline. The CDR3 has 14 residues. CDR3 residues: CASQRAGGTYEQYF. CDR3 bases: TGTGCCTCCCAACGGGCAGGGGGAACCTACGAGCAGTACTTC.

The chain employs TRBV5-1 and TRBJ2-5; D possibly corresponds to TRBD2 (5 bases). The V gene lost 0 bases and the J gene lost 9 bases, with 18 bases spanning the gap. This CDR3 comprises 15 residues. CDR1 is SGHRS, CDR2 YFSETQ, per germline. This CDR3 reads CASSLDWGGSYPQYF. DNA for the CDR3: TGCGCCAGCAGCTTGGATTGGGGTGGGAGCTATCCCCAGTACTTC.

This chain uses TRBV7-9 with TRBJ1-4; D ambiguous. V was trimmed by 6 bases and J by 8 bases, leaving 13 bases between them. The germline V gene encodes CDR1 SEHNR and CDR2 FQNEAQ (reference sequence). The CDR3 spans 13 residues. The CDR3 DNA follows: TGTGCCAGCAGGGAGGAGTACAGAGAAAAACTGTTTTTT. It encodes CASREEYREKLFF. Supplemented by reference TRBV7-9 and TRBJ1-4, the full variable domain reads DTGVSQNPRHKITKRGQNVTFRCDPISEHNRLYWYRQTLGQGPEFLTYFQNEAQLEKSRLLSDRFSAERPKGSFSTLEIQRTEQGDSAMYLCASREEYREKLFFGSGTQLSVL.

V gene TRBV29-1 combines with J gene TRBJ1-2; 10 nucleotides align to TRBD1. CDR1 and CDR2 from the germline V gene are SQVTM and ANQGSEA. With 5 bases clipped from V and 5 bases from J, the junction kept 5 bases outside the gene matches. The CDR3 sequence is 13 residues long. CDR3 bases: TGCAGCGTTTCCGGGACAGGGGCTTATGGCTACACCTTC. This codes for CSVSGTGAYGYTF.